Following are 9 T cell receptor beta chains from one sample sequenced in a study of T-cell memory formation after mild COVID-19 (dated by TCRdb to the early 2020s). Libraries were built with 5' RACE. The sequencing machine was an Illumina NovaSeq 6000. TCRdb trimmed public reads at Q25 via fastp, called clones via MiXCR and kept in-frame beta chains. Every CDR3 protein is listed once, alongside the most common genes and DNA of its rows. Counted in this sample were more than 450,000 distinct CDR3 sequences; under 20% of them appeared once. The ten most abundant clones make up 12% of the sample. Sequencing used PBMCs or a T cell subset sorted from them (not recorded which). All receptors come from an adult woman who had mild COVID-19 (a few samples of this study predate the infection). The sample titles of this study are shuffled in the database, so cell type and time point are left out; the donor was told from shared clones.

J is TRBJ2-1 and V is TRBV7-2; D possibly corresponds to TRBD2 (6 bases). Trimming cost V 3 bases and J 4 bases, with 10 bases left between them. CDR1 is SGHTA, CDR2 FQGNSA, per germline. The CDR3 length is 14 residues. CDR3 loop: CASSFLRGYNEQFF. CDR3 DNA sequence: TGTGCCAGCAGCTTTTTGCGGGGTTACAATGAGCAGTTCTTC.

This clonotype was recorded a few times. The gene calls are TRBV27 and TRBJ2-2, with D tentatively TRBD1 or TRBD2 (5 bases each). The CDR3 sequence is 16 residues long. Trimming cost V 5 bases and J 0 bases, with 13 bases left between them. The germline gives CDR1 MNHEY, CDR2 SMNVEV (reference sequence). CDR3 amino acids: CASSRGTYANTGELFF. The CDR3 coding sequence is TGTGCCAGCAGTCGTGGGACGTACGCGAACACCGGGGAGCTGTTTTTT.

This clonotype occurred many times. The V gene is TRBV5-1, the J gene TRBJ1-1, with D possibly TRBD1 on 6 matching bases. CDR3 length equals 15 residues. Between the trimmed V and J ends, which lost 3 bases and 3 bases, there was a span of 15 bases. Germline CDR1 and CDR2: SGHRS and YFSETQ. CDR3 sequence: CASSWTSGADTEAFF. As DNA, the CDR3 is TGCGCCAGCAGCTGGACTTCAGGGGCGGACACTGAAGCTTTCTTT.

This sequence joins TRBV29-1 and TRBJ1-1; perhaps TRBD1 as D (5 bases). Trimming took 2 bases from V and 3 from J, leaving 16 bases between them. The CDR3 runs 15 residues. Germline assignment: CDR1 SQVTM and CDR2 ANQGSEA. The CDR3, as DNA: TGCAGCGTTGAAATCCCCTTGGGCAGGGACACTGAAGCTTTCTTT. Its protein product is CSVEIPLGRDTEAFF.

The rearrangement joins TRBV12-3 or TRBV12-4 to TRBJ2-6; 11 bases agree with TRBD2. The CDR3 loop spans 17 amino acids. The V gene end was trimmed by 8 bases and the J gene end by 0 bases; junction bases not matched to a gene: 6. The CDR3 DNA is TGTGCCAGCGGGACTAGCGGCTCGTTCTCTGGGGCCAACGTCCTGACTTTC. This sequence encodes CASGTSGSFSGANVLTF.

This chain links TRBV2 with TRBJ2-3; 10 nucleotides align to TRBD2. CDR3 length: 15 amino acids. Germline V gene lookup returns CDR1 SNHLY and CDR2 FYNNEI. V shed 9 bases and J 0 bases; nucleotides not matched to a gene: 6. In DNA form, the CDR3 reads TGTGCCAGTCAACTAGCGGGGAGCAGCACAGATACGCAGTATTTT. Amino acid sequence: CASQLAGSSTDTQYF.

The chain employs TRBV27 and TRBJ2-7; TRBD2 agrees at 12 bases. The germline V gene has CDR1 MNHEY and CDR2 SMNVEV (reference sequence). V was clipped by 2 bases and J by 4 bases; unmatched bases: 12. There are 18 residues in the CDR3. Here the CDR3 reads CASSLGGLLAGGPYEQYF. DNA of the CDR3: TGTGCCAGCAGTTTAGGGGGTCTTCTAGCGGGAGGGCCGTACGAGCAGTACTTC.

This clonotype was seen more than once but under ten times. The V and J genes are TRBV18 and TRBJ1-1; no clear D. In germline, CDR1 is KGHSH, CDR2 LQKENI. The CDR3 runs 15 residues. V was shortened by 0 bases and J by 2 bases, with 10 bases between the two germline ends. The CDR3 nucleotides are TGTGCCAGCTCACCACCGGGCGGTATAAACACTGAAGCTTTCTTT. Translated, it gives CASSPPGGINTEAFF. Combining the CDR3 with reference TRBV18 and TRBJ1-1 gives the whole variable domain NAGVMQNPRHLVRRRGQEARLRCSPMKGHSHVYWYRQLPEEGLKFMVYLQKENIIDESGMPKERFSAEFPKEGPSILRIQQVVRGDSAAYFCASSPPGGINTEAFFGQGTRLTVV.

This sequence joins TRBV7-8 and TRBJ2-5; D not certain. There are 13 residues in the CDR3. Trimming removed 1 base from V and 1 base from J, with 4 bases in between. Germline V lookup: CDR1 SGHVS, CDR2 FQNEAQ. The CDR3 DNA follows: TGTGCCAGCAGCTTAGATTTCCAAGAGACCCAGTACTTC. It codes for CASSLDFQETQYF. Variable domain in full (rest from reference TRBV7-8 and TRBJ2-5): GAGVSQSPRYKVAKRGQDVALRCDPISGHVSLFWYQQALGQGPEFLTYFQNEAQLDKSGLPSDRFFAERPEGSVSTLKIQRTQQEDSAVYLCASSLDFQETQYFGPGTRLLVL.